The T cell receptor (beta chain) described here comes from a study of blood T cells in healthy people across ages. For the second PCR, which ran for about 6 to 11 cycles, a sample-barcoded 5' primer and a J-beta primer mix were used. TCRdb reprocessed the 5' RACE reads with MiXCR, giving one entry per CDR3 protein. The table includes around 2 million distinct CDR3 sequences, about 39% detected once. There are a few counts of this clonotype. The sequencing sample was made of blood. The sequence derives from a human donor in good health.

CDR3 in amino acids: CASSLGVARQETQYF. The CDR3 region has the DNA TGTGCCAGCAGCTTAGGGGTAGCGAGGCAAGAGACCCAGTACTTC. The chain has TRBV7-9 and TRBJ2-5, with TRBD2 as a possible D gene (5 bases). The length of the CDR3 is 15 residues. The ends were cut back, 1 base at V and 2 bases at J, with 11 bases in the middle. Looked up from germline, CDR1 is SEHNR and CDR2 is FQNEAQ (reference sequence).